The TCR beta chain described here comes from a study of identical twins. This clonotype showed up just a few times. Its target is unknown. A single record per CDR3 protein comes from TCRdb applying MiXCR to the 5' RACE reads. The repertoire has 450,000 or so distinct CDR3 sequences, about 14% of them found once; the top ten carry 0.5% to 0.65%. General study findings and limits: An excess of low generation probability was shown by twin-shared out-of-frame alpha sequences. The study found weaker excess twin sharing in beta out-of-frame sequences. Carriage of fewer insertions was seen in abundant cord blood beta clonotypes, whereas memory repertoires showed none.

The V and J ends lost 2 bases and 9 bases respectively, with 10 bases between them. Per the germline V gene, CDR1 is MNHNY and CDR2 is SVGAGI (reference sequence). The CDR3 is 12 residues long. The same specimen was also included in a second study, on yellow fever vaccine responses in identical twins. Turning to that study: Twins reportedly showed a vaccine T cell response that seemed partly convergent and partly personalized.

The chain combines TRBV6-6 with TRBJ1-1, with a weak D call TRBD1 (5 bases). This receptor was taken from a woman in her late teens or twenties in good health. Sample: CD4+ T cells sorted from blood. CDR3 residues: CASSYETAQAFF. CDR3 DNA sequence: TGTGCCAGCAGTTACGAGACAGCCCAAGCTTTCTTT.